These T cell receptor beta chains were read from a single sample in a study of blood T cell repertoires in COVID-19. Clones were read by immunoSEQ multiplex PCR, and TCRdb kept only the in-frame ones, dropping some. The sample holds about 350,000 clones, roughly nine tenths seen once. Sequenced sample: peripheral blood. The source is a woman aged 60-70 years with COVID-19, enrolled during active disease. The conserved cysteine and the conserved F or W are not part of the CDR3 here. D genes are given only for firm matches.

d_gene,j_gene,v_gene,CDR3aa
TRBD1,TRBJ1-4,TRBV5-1,ASSSQGGNEKLF
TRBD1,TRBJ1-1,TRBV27,ASRKTGGTEAF
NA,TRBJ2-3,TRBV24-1,ATSFGGSTDTQY
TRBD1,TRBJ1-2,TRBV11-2,ASSPGPPGQRHGYT
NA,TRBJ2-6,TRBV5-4,ASSVKGGRRANVLT
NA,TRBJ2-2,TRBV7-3,ASSPGRLANTGELF
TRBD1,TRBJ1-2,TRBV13,ASSFDRVGGYT
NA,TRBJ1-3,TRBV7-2,ASSLTRGTGNTIY
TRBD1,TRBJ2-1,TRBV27,ASSKGTGGGEQF
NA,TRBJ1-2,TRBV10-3,AISPVGADGYT
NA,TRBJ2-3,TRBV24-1,ATSRGGSSDTQY
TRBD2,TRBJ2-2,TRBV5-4,ASSVGIAGGTGELF
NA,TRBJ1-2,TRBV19,ASKLLNNYGYT
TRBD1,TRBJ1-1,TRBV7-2,ASSRDSHTEAF
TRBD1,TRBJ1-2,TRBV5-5,ASSLDRGRDGYT
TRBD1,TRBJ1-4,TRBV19,ASSIDRDRAINEKLF
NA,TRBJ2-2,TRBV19,ASSLRQDQELF
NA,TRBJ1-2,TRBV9,ASSVQGGLGNYGYT
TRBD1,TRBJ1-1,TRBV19,ASSTNRGRANTEAF
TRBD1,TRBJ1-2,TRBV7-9,ASSLADREVEDGYT
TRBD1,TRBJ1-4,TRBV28,ASSFGDRGVEKLF
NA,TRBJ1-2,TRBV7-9,ASSLKSADGSYGYT
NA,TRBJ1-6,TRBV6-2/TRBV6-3,ASSLQGNSPLH
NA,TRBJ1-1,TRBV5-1,ASSLERAQRNTEAF
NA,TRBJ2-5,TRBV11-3,ASSPRTEETQY
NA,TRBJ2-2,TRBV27,ATTHREGYTGELF
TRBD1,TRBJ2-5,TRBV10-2,ASRTGGETQY
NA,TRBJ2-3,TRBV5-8,AGGGTDTQY
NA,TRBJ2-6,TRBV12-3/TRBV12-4,ASSVSGANVLT
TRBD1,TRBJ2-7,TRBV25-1,ASSDLRTGIAYEQY
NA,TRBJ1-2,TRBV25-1,ASAQQEGRGYT
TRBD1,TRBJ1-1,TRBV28,ASSSFSTGHTEAF
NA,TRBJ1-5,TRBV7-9,ASSYEGEPQH
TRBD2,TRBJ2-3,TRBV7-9,ASSSLRTSADTQY
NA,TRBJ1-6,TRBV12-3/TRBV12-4,ASSFQGYSPLH
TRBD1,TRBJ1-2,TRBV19,ASSRTTGQGLGYT
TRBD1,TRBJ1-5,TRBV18,ASSQGARGQPQH
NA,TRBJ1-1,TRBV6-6,ASSSSRVNTEAF
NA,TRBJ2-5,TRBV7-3,ASSFLSGKQETQY
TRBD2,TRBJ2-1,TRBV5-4,ASSLDAGGYNEQF
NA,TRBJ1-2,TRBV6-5,ASSYALNYGYT
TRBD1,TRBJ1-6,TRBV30,AWTRRDRGSYNSPLH